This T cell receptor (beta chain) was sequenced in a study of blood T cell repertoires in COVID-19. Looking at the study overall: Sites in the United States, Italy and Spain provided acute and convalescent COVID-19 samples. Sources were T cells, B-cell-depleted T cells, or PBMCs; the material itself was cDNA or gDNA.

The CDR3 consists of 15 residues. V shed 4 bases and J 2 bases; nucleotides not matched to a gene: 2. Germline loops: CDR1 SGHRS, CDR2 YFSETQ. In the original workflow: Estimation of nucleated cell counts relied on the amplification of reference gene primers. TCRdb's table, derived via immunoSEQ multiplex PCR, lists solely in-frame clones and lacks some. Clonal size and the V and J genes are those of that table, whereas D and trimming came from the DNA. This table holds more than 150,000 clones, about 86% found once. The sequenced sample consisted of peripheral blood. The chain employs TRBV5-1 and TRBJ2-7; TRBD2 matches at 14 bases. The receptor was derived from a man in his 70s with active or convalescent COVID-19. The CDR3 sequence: CASSLTSGGAYEQYF. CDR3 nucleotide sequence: TGCGCCAGCAGCCTGACTAGCGGGGGGGCCTACGAGCAGTACTTC.